This TCR beta chain was identified during a study of T cell clones after liver transplantation. Study context: Graft-donor-reactive sequences were compared with third-party-reactive TCRbeta sequences from pre-transplant mixed lymphocyte reactions. Blood was drawn pre-transplant, before withdrawal, and after full or failed withdrawal. Three of the eight recipients were HCV-positive; the rest had non-autoimmune, non-viral transplant indications. Tolerance: complete withdrawal held at least one year, liver enzymes staying within twice normal.

This CDR3 is built from 14 residues. The V and J ends lost 3 bases and 2 bases respectively, with 11 bases between them. The V gene's germline CDR1 is SGHDT and CDR2 YYEEEE. Libraries were prepared by immunoSEQ multiplex PCR; TCRdb keeps only in-frame clonotypes and omits some of them. The sample records over 50,000 clones, roughly nine tenths being singletons. Specimen: CD8+ T cells from blood, collected 12 months after liver transplant. The sequence came from a human patient who received a liver transplant. A subset of T cells may come from the graft donor. This sequence joins TRBV5-6 and TRBJ1-2, with a possible D match to TRBD1 (5 bases). This CDR3 is CASSYQSGNYGYTF. CDR3 DNA: TGTGCCAGCAGCTATCAATCAGGGAACTATGGCTACACCTTC.